There are a few counts of the clone carrying this T cell receptor (beta chain). The antigen remains unidentified. The data are from a study of early stage breast cancer tumors. Study summary: Under 10 ER+/PR+/HER2- tumors were invasive ductal; a few were invasive lobular.

Trimming shortened V by 3 bases and J by 5 bases, and 17 bases separated the two germline ends. Per the germline V gene, CDR1 is MGHRA and CDR2 is YSYEKL. The CDR3 runs to 15 residues. The repertoire was sequenced with immunoSEQ multiplex PCR; TCRdb's copy has only in-frame clones and lacks some. Here the sample spans about 72,000 clones, 70% to 85% being singletons. Study findings and constraints: Unsorted bulk genomic DNA sequencing lacked pairing and functional marker data.

This TCR came from a person aged 60 to 70 with breast cancer. The chain employs TRBV4-1 and TRBJ2-7, with D possibly TRBD1 on 5 matching bases. The sample was blood. The CDR3 DNA is TGCGCCAGCAGCCAGGGGCCGGGCCTGTTTGACGAGCAGTACTTC. This encodes CASSQGPGLFDEQYF.